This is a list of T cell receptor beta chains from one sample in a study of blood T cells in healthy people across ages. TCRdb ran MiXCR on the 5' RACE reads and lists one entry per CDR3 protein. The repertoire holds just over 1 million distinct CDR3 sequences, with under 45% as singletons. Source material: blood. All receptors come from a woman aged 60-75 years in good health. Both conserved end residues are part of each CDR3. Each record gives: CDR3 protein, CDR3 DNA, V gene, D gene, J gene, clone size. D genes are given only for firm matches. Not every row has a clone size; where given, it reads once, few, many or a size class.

CASSLNVGGYTF | TGCGCCAGCAGCTTAAACGTAGGGGGCTACACCTTC | TRBV5-1 | - | TRBJ1-2 | -
CASSLGTGKEQYF | TGTGCCAGCAGCTTAGGGACAGGGAAGGAGCAGTACTTC | TRBV7-3 | TRBD1 | TRBJ2-7 | few
CASSPPLRLDEQYF | TGCGCCAGCAGCCCACCTCTTAGGCTGGACGAGCAGTACTTC | TRBV4-1 | - | TRBJ2-7 | few
CATSRDIAGAPKQFF | TGTGCCACCAGCAGAGATATAGCGGGAGCCCCAAAGCAGTTCTTC | TRBV15 | TRBD2 | TRBJ2-1 | few
CSARDKEGMDEQYF | TGCAGTGCTAGAGATAAGGAGGGAATGGACGAGCAGTACTTC | TRBV20-1 | - | TRBJ2-7 | once
CASSLVGVPEQFF | TGTGCCAGTTCACTGGTTGGGGTTCCGGAGCAGTTCTTC | TRBV12-3/TRBV12-4 | - | TRBJ2-1 | few
CASSYGTLYGREQFF | TGTGCCAGCAGTTACGGGACTCTTTATGGAAGGGAGCAGTTCTTC | TRBV28 | - | TRBJ2-1 | few
CASRPGQGVGANVLTF | TGTGCCAGCAGGCCGGGACAGGGGGTCGGGGCCAACGTCCTGACTTTC | TRBV27 | TRBD1 | TRBJ2-6 | -
CASSVGQRGSYGYTF | TGTGCCAGCAGTGTGGGACAGCGTGGCAGCTATGGCTACACCTTC | TRBV12-3/TRBV12-4 | TRBD1 | TRBJ1-2 | once
CASSLGRGGAETQYF | TGTGCCAGCAGTTTGGGCAGGGGAGGGGCAGAGACCCAGTACTTC | TRBV27 | - | TRBJ2-5 | few